The rows below give T cell receptor beta chains drawn from one sample of a study of response to subunit inactivated influenza vaccine. TCRdb used MiXCR to reprocess the RT-PCR reads, holding one entry per CDR3 protein. The data hold 180,000 or so distinct CDR3 sequences, with approximately 12% observed a single time. These data were also filed under a second study, of T cells expressing NK-cell markers.

The sequencing used CD8+ T cells sorted from PBMCs, collected roughly 12 days after vaccination. These TCRs come from a man aged 50-59 years who received an inactivated influenza vaccine. CDR3s include the opening cysteine and the closing phenylalanine or tryptophan. Fields, in order: D gene, J gene, V gene, clone size, CDR3 protein, CDR3 DNA. D genes are given only for firm matches. A clone size is listed for some rows: how often the clone was seen (once, few, many), or a class if it is expanded.

>TRBD2|TRBJ2-3|TRBV27|NA
CASSPSGEGPLTDTQYF
TGTGCCAGCAGTCCCAGCGGGGAGGGTCCCCTCACAGATACGCAGTATTTT
>TRBD1|TRBJ1-1|TRBV20-1|few
CSGRGRGNTEAFF
TGCAGCGGCAGGGGGCGGGGGAACACTGAAGCTTTCTTT
>NA|TRBJ1-5|TRBV15|NA
CATSRVNQPQHF
TGTGCCACCAGCAGGGTCAATCAGCCCCAGCATTTT
>TRBD1|TRBJ1-1|TRBV9|NA
CASSVARTGGTEAFF
TGTGCCAGCAGCGTAGCCCGGACAGGGGGCACTGAAGCTTTCTTT
>NA|TRBJ2-6|TRBV5-6|few
CASSFYGSGANVLTF
TGTGCCAGCAGCTTTTACGGCTCTGGGGCCAACGTCCTGACTTTC
>NA|TRBJ1-1|TRBV4-1|many
CASSQDRQNTEAFF
TGCGCCAGCAGCCAAGATCGACAGAACACTGAAGCTTTCTTT
>NA|TRBJ1-1|TRBV28|few
CASSLFLSNTEAFF
TGTGCCAGCAGCCTTTTTCTGTCGAACACTGAAGCTTTCTTT
>NA|TRBJ2-7|TRBV28|NA
CASSLWLGNSYEQYF
TGTGCCAGCAGTTTATGGTTGGGGAACTCCTACGAGCAGTACTTC
>TRBD1|TRBJ2-5|TRBV20-1|NA
CSAWDRVQETQYF
TGCAGTGCTTGGGACAGGGTTCAAGAGACCCAGTACTTC
>TRBD1|TRBJ1-2|TRBV20-1|few
CSARGGTGQIRPDGYTF
TGCAGTGCTAGAGGTGGGACAGGACAGATTCGCCCCGATGGCTACACCTTC
>NA|TRBJ2-7|TRBV11-2|few
CASSLGGPWEQYF
TGTGCCAGCAGCTTAGGGGGGCCGTGGGAGCAGTACTTC
>NA|TRBJ1-1|TRBV7-9|NA
CASSLASHSMNTEAFF
TGTGCCAGCAGCTTAGCTAGTCACAGCATGAACACTGAAGCTTTCTTT
>TRBD1|TRBJ1-2|TRBV7-2|many
CASSYDRGAEDGYTF
TGTGCCAGCAGTTATGACAGGGGCGCTGAAGATGGCTACACCTTC
>TRBD2|TRBJ2-7|TRBV4-3|NA
CASSQDRMGGVEQYF
TGCGCCAGCAGCCAAGACCGTATGGGGGGGGTCGAGCAGTACTTC
>NA|TRBJ2-3|TRBV20-1|few
CSAKGFIPSTDTQYF
TGCAGTGCAAAAGGGTTCATTCCTAGCACAGATACGCAGTATTTT
>NA|TRBJ1-3|TRBV4-2|NA
CASSQGNRNTIYF
TGTGCCAGCAGCCAAGGCAACAGGAACACCATATATTTT
>TRBD1|TRBJ1-2|TRBV27|NA
CASSLSRDSSFYGYTF
TGTGCCAGCAGTTTATCGAGGGACAGCAGCTTCTATGGCTACACCTTC
>TRBD1|TRBJ1-2|TRBV29-1|NA
CSAPGQGALGYTF
TGCAGCGCCCCCGGGCAGGGGGCTCTTGGCTACACCTTC
>NA|TRBJ2-1|TRBV28|few
CASTLQPYNEQFF
TGTGCCAGCACCCTACAACCCTACAATGAGCAGTTCTTC
>TRBD2|TRBJ2-1|TRBV12-3/TRBV12-4|NA
CASSLLAGGHDEQFF
TGTGCCAGCAGTTTACTAGCGGGAGGGCACGATGAGCAGTTCTTC
>TRBD2|TRBJ2-2|TRBV6-5|few
CASSFYSGGGELFF
TGTGCCAGCAGTTTCTATAGCGGGGGGGGGGAGCTGTTTTTT
>NA|TRBJ2-7|TRBV7-9|few
CASSLAGRIEQYF
TGTGCCAGCAGCTTAGCAGGGCGTATCGAGCAGTACTTC
>NA|TRBJ2-3|TRBV20-1|NA
CSASYPGTTFRDTQYF
TGCAGTGCTTCCTATCCCGGGACAACCTTTCGGGATACGCAGTATTTT
>NA|TRBJ2-7|TRBV20-1|few
CSARPLGQGYEQYF
TGCAGTGCTAGACCCTTGGGCCAGGGCTACGAGCAGTACTTC
>NA|TRBJ2-7|TRBV12-3/TRBV12-4|few
CASSIQGNEQYF
TGTGCCAGCAGTATACAGGGTAACGAGCAGTACTTC
>NA|TRBJ2-2|TRBV7-6|few
CASRFTGHDTGELFF
TGTGCCAGCAGATTTACTGGGCACGACACCGGGGAGCTGTTTTTT
>NA|TRBJ1-5|TRBV6-5|NA
CASSYSMYEDTLARQPQHF
TGTGCCAGCAGTTACTCGATGTATGAGGACACCCTCGCCCGACAGCCCCAGCATTTT
>TRBD2|TRBJ2-3|TRBV7-2|few
CASSLLGGITTDTQYF
TGTGCCAGCAGCTTGCTGGGGGGGATAACCACAGATACGCAGTATTTT
>NA|TRBJ2-7|TRBV4-2|NA
CASSQEGQYLYEQYF
TGTGCCAGCAGCCAAGAAGGCCAATATTTATACGAGCAGTACTTC
>NA|TRBJ2-7|TRBV5-1|NA
CASSPDGTSPYEQYF
TGCGCCAGCAGCCCAGACGGTACCTCTCCCTACGAGCAGTACTTC
>TRBD2|TRBJ2-7|TRBV27|many
CASSLLVGREPAEQYF
TGTGCCAGCAGTTTATTAGTAGGGCGGGAGCCGGCCGAGCAGTACTTC
>TRBD2|TRBJ2-1|TRBV7-9|NA
CASSRSGTRMINEQFF
TGTGCCAGCAGCCGATCCGGGACTAGAATGATCAATGAGCAGTTCTTC
>TRBD2|TRBJ2-1|TRBV20-1|few
CSAREVGRLAGPYNEQFF
TGCAGTGCTAGAGAGGTTGGTAGGCTAGCGGGGCCTTACAATGAGCAGTTCTTC
>NA|TRBJ2-7|TRBV6-2/TRBV6-3|NA
CASNPGRPRYF
TGTGCCAGCAATCCGGGACGACCGAGGTACTTC
>NA|TRBJ2-1|TRBV29-1|NA
CSVEEVRVIEQFF
TGCAGCGTTGAAGAGGTCAGGGTAATTGAGCAGTTCTTC
>NA|TRBJ2-1|TRBV3-1|few
CASSQVADNEQFF
TGTGCCAGCAGCCAAGTCGCGGACAATGAGCAGTTCTTC
>TRBD2|TRBJ2-1|TRBV11-2|NA
CASSSGTSGGGHYNEQFF
TGTGCCAGCAGCAGCGGAACTAGCGGGGGGGGACACTACAATGAGCAGTTCTTC
>NA|TRBJ2-3|TRBV20-1|many
CSAWDFDTDTQYF
TGCAGTGCCTGGGACTTTGACACAGATACGCAGTATTTT
>NA|TRBJ2-1|TRBV28|NA
CASSPTVSSYNEQFF
TGTGCCAGCAGTCCGACCGTTAGCTCCTACAATGAGCAGTTCTTC
>NA|TRBJ1-2|TRBV7-8|many
CASSLVPGSVYGYTF
TGTGCCAGCAGCTTAGTTCCGGGTTCCGTCTATGGCTACACCTTC
>TRBD1|TRBJ1-2|TRBV15|NA
CATSREATGVNGYTF
TGTGCCACCAGCAGAGAGGCCACAGGGGTTAATGGCTACACCTTC
>TRBD1|TRBJ2-1|TRBV7-9|many
CASSLSSQGVRYNEQFF
TGTGCCAGCAGCCTATCTTCACAGGGGGTGAGATACAATGAGCAGTTCTTC
>NA|TRBJ1-1|TRBV12-3/TRBV12-4|once
CASSRYLNTEAFF
TGTGCCAGCAGTCGGTACCTGAACACTGAAGCTTTCTTT
>NA|TRBJ2-7|TRBV11-2|NA
CASSLGMVGYEQYF
TGTGCCAGCAGCTTAGGGATGGTGGGCTACGAGCAGTACTTC
>TRBD2|TRBJ2-2|TRBV6-1|NA
CASTATSATTGELFF
TGTGCCAGCACTGCGACTAGCGCGACCACCGGGGAGCTGTTTTTT
>NA|TRBJ2-7|TRBV28|many
CASGPAGSYEQYF
TGTGCCAGTGGACCTGCAGGCTCCTACGAGCAGTACTTC
>NA|TRBJ2-1|TRBV20-1|few
CSARLGYSDNEQFF
TGCAGTGCTAGATTAGGGTATAGCGACAATGAGCAGTTCTTC
>TRBD2|TRBJ2-1|TRBV7-2|many
CASSRSVRGGTYNEQFF
TGTGCCAGCAGCAGATCAGTGCGGGGGGGCACCTACAATGAGCAGTTCTTC
>NA|TRBJ2-2|TRBV29-1|many
CSVAVAAKAGELFF
TGCAGCGTTGCGGTGGCCGCCAAGGCCGGGGAGCTGTTTTTT
>NA|TRBJ2-2|TRBV29-1|few
CSVDGQGNTGELFF
TGCAGCGTTGATGGGCAGGGGAACACCGGGGAGCTGTTTTTT
>NA|TRBJ2-7|TRBV6-2/TRBV6-3|NA
CASSDPQYEQYF
TGTGCCAGCAGTGACCCTCAATACGAGCAGTACTTC
>TRBD2|TRBJ2-7|TRBV9|NA
CASSVGSGSSYEQYF
TGTGCCAGCAGCGTAGGAAGCGGGAGCTCCTACGAGCAGTACTTC
>TRBD2|TRBJ2-7|TRBV20-1|NA
CSARGGGPYEQYF
TGCAGTGCTAGGGGCGGGGGACCCTACGAGCAGTACTTC
>NA|TRBJ2-1|TRBV9|NA
CASRPLAGYNEQFF
TGTGCCAGCAGACCCTTGGCGGGCTACAATGAGCAGTTCTTC
>NA|TRBJ2-1|TRBV28|many
CASSLRARYYNEQFF
TGTGCCAGCAGTTTACGAGCCAGGTATTACAATGAGCAGTTCTTC